Below, 30 T cell receptor beta chains from the same sample are listed, as sequenced in a study of blood T cell repertoires in COVID-19. Repertoires were generated with immunoSEQ multiplex PCR, while TCRdb's copy carries only in-frame clones and drops some. The data contain under 250,000 clones, nearly 90% of them singletons. Sequencing was done on a sample of PBMCs or T cells enriched from blood (not recorded which). All receptors derive from a man under 40 who had recovered from COVID-19.

This chain links TRBV5-1 with TRBJ2-3; possible D gene TRBD1, 6 bases. With 0 bases removed from V and 2 bases from J, the gap between germline ends came to 7 bases. This CDR3 comprises 14 residues. Looked up from germline, CDR1 is SGHRS and CDR2 is YFSETQ. The chain's CDR3 is CASSLGQATDTQYF. CDR3 bases: TGCGCCAGCAGCTTGGGACAGGCCACAGATACGCAGTATTTT.

This chain joins TRBV4-3 and TRBJ1-2; tentatively, D is TRBD1 (6 bases). Germline V gene lookup returns CDR1 LGHNA and CDR2 YSLEER. V gave up 0 bases and J gave up 8 bases, with 22 bases separating them. This CDR3 comprises 17 residues. The CDR3 DNA follows: TGCGCCAGCAGCCAAGACGTCGTGGGCAGGGGCAGATGGGGCTACACCTTC. This encodes CASSQDVVGRGRWGYTF.

V usage is TRBV19 and J usage is TRBJ2-7, with 10 positions matching TRBD2. The J segment lost 4 bases and the V segment lost 0 bases, leaving 3 bases of the junction unmatched. CDR3 size: 15 residues. The V gene's germline CDR1 is LNHDA and CDR2 SQIVND (reference sequence). CDR3 protein: CASSIDPSGSYEQYF. CDR3 sequence (DNA): TGTGCCAGTAGTATAGATCCTAGCGGGAGTTACGAGCAGTACTTC.

V gene TRBV28 combines with J gene TRBJ2-4, with D possibly matching TRBD1 (6 bases). Germline CDR1 is MDHEN and CDR2 is SYDVKM. Trimming pared 3 bases from V and 6 bases from J, leaving 15 bases between. The CDR3 is made up of 15 amino acids. CDR3 region: CASSFLQGRTNIQYF. CDR3 in DNA: TGTGCCAGCAGTTTCCTACAGGGTCGGACAAACATTCAGTACTTC.

The rearrangement joins TRBV5-1 to TRBJ2-5, with a tentative D call TRBD1 (7 bases). Trimming took off 4 bases at V and 4 bases at J, with 11 bases between the two ends. Germline CDR1 SGHRS, CDR2 YFSETQ. The length of the CDR3 is 13 residues. The CDR3 region has the DNA TGCGCCAGCAGCCGCCAGGGGGGAGAGACCCAGTACTTC. Its protein product is CASSRQGGETQYF.

This chain connects TRBV3-1 (or the pseudogene TRBV3-2) to TRBJ2-1, with 8 bases that match TRBD1. V trimming: 4 bases; J trimming: 2 bases; junction bases outside the gene matches: 1. Germline loops: CDR1 LGHDT, CDR2 YNNKEL (reference sequence). The CDR3 has 14 amino acids. CDR3 sequence (DNA): TGTGCCAGCAGCCCGGGACAGGCCTACAATGAGCAGTTCTTC. It yields the protein CASSPGQAYNEQFF.

The chain links TRBV19 to TRBJ2-7, with 12 bases identical to TRBD2. Germline loops: CDR1 LNHDA, CDR2 SQIVND (reference sequence). The CDR3 consists of 16 residues. The ends lost 4 bases at V and 4 bases at J; junction bases unmatched: 8. The CDR3 DNA reads as TGTGCCAGTAGTAGGACTAGCGGGATAAGCGGGTACGAGCAGTACTTC. It specifies CASSRTSGISGYEQYF.

The J gene is TRBJ2-2, the V gene TRBV4-1; TRBD2 matches 7 bases. V lost 0 bases, J lost 5 bases, and 3 bases stayed unmatched. The CDR3 spans 15 residues. Germline V gives CDR1 MGHRA, CDR2 YSYEKL. In DNA, the CDR3 is TGCGCCAGCAGCCAAGAGCAGGGAGGGACCGGGGAGCTGTTTTTT. Its protein product is CASSQEQGGTGELFF.

V usage is TRBV5-4 and J usage is TRBJ2-3, with D possibly TRBD1 on 6 matching bases. Germline V gives CDR1 SGHNT, CDR2 YYREEE (reference sequence). The V gene lost 9 bases and the J gene lost 4 bases, with 15 bases spanning the gap. This CDR3 has 13 residues. The CDR3 loop reads CANSQGRADTQYF. The CDR3 DNA reads TGTGCCAACTCACAGGGCAGGGCAGATACGCAGTATTTT.

This clone was seen at least ten times. V is TRBV19 and J is TRBJ2-7; 9 bases map to TRBD1. CDR1 is LNHDA and CDR2 is SQIVND in the germline V gene (reference sequence). V shed 1 base and J 3 bases; nucleotides not matched to a gene: 7. This CDR3 has 16 amino acids. DNA for the CDR3: TGTGCCAGTAGTATAGGGACTGGGACAGGGATCTACGAGCAGTACTTC. Protein sequence: CASSIGTGTGIYEQYF.

This clone was counted only a few times. Additional DNA sequences in this sample encode the identical CDR3. The chain links TRBV7-4 to TRBJ1-5; tentatively, D is TRBD1 (6 bases). Germline CDR1 SGHVT, CDR2 SQSDAQ. The CDR3 runs 17 residues. CDR3 region: CPTSDGYGGGSNQPQHF. The CDR3 nucleotides are TGTCCCACCAGCGACGGATACGGGGGGGGCAGCAATCAGCCCCAGCATTTT. The full variable domain, with the rest looked up from reference TRBV7-4 and TRBJ1-5, is GAGVSQSPRYKVAKRGRDVALRCDSISGHVTLYWYRQTLGQGSEVLTYSQSDAQRDKSGRPSGRFSAERPERSVSTLKIQRTEQGDSAVYLCPTSDGYGGGSNQPQHFGDGTRLSIL.

The chain has TRBV2 and TRBJ2-1, with TRBD2 identical over 14 bases. There are 18 residues in the CDR3. With V trimmed by 6 bases and J by 2 bases, 9 bases remained unmatched. Germline-derived CDR1 and CDR2 are SNHLY and FYNNEI. The CDR3 sequence: CASRPGLAGVITYNEQFF. The DNA for the CDR3 is TGTGCCAGCAGACCGGGACTAGCGGGGGTCATCACCTACAATGAGCAGTTCTTC.

This sequence joins TRBV19 and TRBJ2-7; possibly TRBD1 for D (6 bases). V gave up 5 bases and J gave up 5 bases, with 22 bases separating them. The germline gives CDR1 LNHDA, CDR2 SQIVND (reference sequence). This CDR3 has 16 residues. Here the CDR3 DNA reads TGTGCCAGTAGTCCCCCTCCGGGACATTCTTCCCACGAGCAGTACTTC. Translating it yields CASSPPPGHSSHEQYF.

The V call is TRBV18, the J call TRBJ1-5; 8 bases agree with TRBD1. This CDR3 is built from 15 residues. V dropped 3 bases and J dropped 6; count of bases not matched to a gene: 7. From germline, CDR1 is KGHSH and CDR2 LQKENI. CDR3: CASSPGQGAVQPQHF. CDR3 sequence (DNA): TGTGCCAGCTCACCGGGGCAGGGGGCGGTTCAGCCCCAGCATTTT.

CDR3 sequence (DNA): TGTGCCAGTAGTATTCCGACAGGGGGCACCGGGGAGCTGTTTTTT. This translates into CASSIPTGGTGELFF. The genes are TRBV19 and TRBJ2-2, with 9 bases matching TRBD1. Trimming cost V 3 bases and J 4 bases; bases outside gene matches: 3. This CDR3 has 15 amino acids. Germline lookup yields CDR1 LNHDA and CDR2 SQIVND (reference sequence).

This chain links TRBV5-1 with TRBJ2-3, with 7 bases matching TRBD1. CDR1 is SGHRS, CDR2 YFSETQ, per germline. V shed 2 bases, J shed 2 bases, and the junction held 5 bases outside the gene matches. CDR3 length: 15 amino acids. The CDR3 reads CASSLGTENTDTQYF. For the CDR3, the DNA is TGCGCCAGCAGCTTAGGGACAGAAAACACAGATACGCAGTATTTT.

V and J are TRBV6-5 and TRBJ2-3; D perhaps matches TRBD2 (7 bases). The V gene's germline CDR1 is MNHEY and CDR2 SVGAGI. The CDR3 totals 15 residues. V lost 2 bases and J 4 bases, leaving 13 bases between the germline ends. CDR3 region: CASSYGGEGADTQYF. The CDR3 bases are TGTGCCAGCAGTTACGGAGGGGAGGGGGCAGATACGCAGTATTTT.

V usage is TRBV30 and J usage is TRBJ1-6; D perhaps matches TRBD1 (6 bases). Deletions cut 7 bases from V and 7 bases from J, with 14 bases between. This CDR3 region has 13 residues. From germline, CDR1 is GTSNPN and CDR2 SVGIG (reference sequence). CDR3 in DNA: TGTGCCTACGGGGGGCAGGGGAATTCACCCCTCCACTTT. Its translation is CAYGGQGNSPLHF. The full variable domain, in which reference TRBV30 and TRBJ1-6 provide the parts outside the CDR3, is SQTIHQWPATLVQPVGSPLSLECTVEGTSNPNLYWYRQAAGRGLQLLFYSVGIGQISSEVPQNLSASRPQDRQFILSSKKLLLSDSGFYLCAYGGQGNSPLHFGNGTRLTVT.

The chain couples TRBV19 to TRBJ2-6; 7 bases are a match to TRBD1. The junction had 12 bases not matched to a gene; V was cut back by 9 bases and J by 1 base. The CDR3 is made up of 17 amino acids. CDR1 and CDR2 (germline): LNHDA, SQIVND (reference sequence). The CDR3 region has the DNA TGTGCCAGCGGGCGGACAGGATCGGGGTCTGGGGCCAACGTCCTGACTTTC. Residues: CASGRTGSGSGANVLTF. The full variable domain, completed using reference TRBV19 and TRBJ2-6, is DGGITQSPKYLFRKEGQNVTLSCEQNLNHDAMYWYRQDPGQGLRLIYYSQIVNDFQKGDIAEGYSVSREKKESFPLTVTSAQKNPTAFYLCASGRTGSGSGANVLTFGAGSRLTVL.

The chain couples TRBV6-2 or TRBV6-3 to TRBJ1-5; D not resolved. The V and J ends lost 5 bases and 0 bases respectively, with 14 bases between them. There are 16 residues in the CDR3. Germline V gene lookup returns CDR1 MNHEY and CDR2 SVGEGT. CDR3 DNA: TGTGCCAGCAGTGGCTCGGGGAAGGGTAGCAATCAGCCCCAGCATTTT. Translated, it gives CASSGSGKGSNQPQHF.

The chain uses TRBV27 and TRBJ2-1; D is possibly TRBD2 (5 bases). Germline V gene data show CDR1 as MNHEY and CDR2 as SMNVEV (reference sequence). The CDR3 runs to 12 residues. The V and J ends lost 3 bases and 10 bases respectively, with 10 bases between them. This CDR3 is CASSFGRREQFF. The CDR3 coding sequence is TGTGCCAGCAGTTTTGGGCGGAGGGAGCAGTTCTTC.

The gene calls are TRBV28 and TRBJ2-7; 7 positions match TRBD2. This CDR3 has 18 amino acids. The junction had 19 bases not matched to a gene; V was cut back by 5 bases and J by 3 bases. Germline CDR1 is MDHEN and CDR2 is SYDVKM. The CDR3 protein is CASSPPLYGRRISYEQYF. In nucleotides, the CDR3 is TGTGCCAGCAGTCCGCCCCTCTACGGGAGGCGGATAAGCTACGAGCAGTACTTC.

The V gene is TRBV7-9, the J gene TRBJ2-7; 9 bases align to TRBD1. Germline CDR1 and CDR2: SEHNR and FQNEAQ (reference sequence). Trimming removed 1 base from V and 4 bases from J; junction bases left unmatched: 8. CDR3 length equals 16 residues. CDR3 in amino acids: CASSLGLGTGTYEQYF. DNA of the CDR3: TGTGCCAGCAGCTTAGGGCTCGGGACAGGGACTTACGAGCAGTACTTC.

This clone appeared a single time. The rearrangement links TRBV7-9 to TRBJ2-7, with 9 bases matching TRBD2. J lost 2 bases, V lost 5 bases, and 7 bases had no gene match. CDR1 is SEHNR and CDR2 is FQNEAQ in the germline V gene (reference sequence). This CDR3 comprises 15 residues. Here the CDR3 DNA reads TGTGCCAGCAGCAAGAGTCTAGCGGGAACCTACGAGCAGTACTTC. It encodes CASSKSLAGTYEQYF.

This clone was seen just once. V and J are TRBV6-1 and TRBJ1-1, with 7 bases identical to TRBD1. The germline CDR1 and CDR2 sequences are MNHNS and SASEGT. CDR3 length equals 14 residues. Germline trimming cut 3 bases from V and 4 bases from J; bases unmatched to any gene: 5. Written as DNA, the CDR3 is TGTGCCAGCAGTGAGCGCAGGGGGAGCACTGAAGCTTTCTTT. Residues: CASSERRGSTEAFF.

This clone occurred once. The chain carries TRBV30 and TRBJ1-4; D not certain. There are 13 residues in the CDR3. Germline values: CDR1 GTSNPN, CDR2 SVGIG (reference sequence). Trimming cost V 4 bases and J 6 bases, with 12 bases left between them. CDR3 sequence: CAWTLGADEKLFF. CDR3 sequence (DNA): TGTGCCTGGACCCTGGGAGCTGATGAAAAACTGTTTTTT.

The chain couples TRBV19 to TRBJ2-2; 7 bases map to TRBD1. CDR1 and CDR2 from the germline V gene are LNHDA and SQIVND (reference sequence). After removal of 11 bases from V and 7 bases from J, the junction contained 10 bases not matched to a gene. The CDR3 is 13 amino acids. The CDR3 loop reads CASSKGAGGELFF. CDR3 nucleotide sequence: TGTGCCTCATCAAAGGGGGCGGGCGGGGAGCTGTTTTTT.

The rearrangement uses TRBV7-9 and TRBJ1-1; D is unresolved. Per germline, CDR1 SEHNR and CDR2 FQNEAQ (reference sequence). This CDR3 comprises 16 residues. V was cut by 5 bases and J by 3 bases, with 19 bases left in between. Here the CDR3 DNA reads TGTGCCAGCAGCGACAATTCAAGGTGGCGCGACACTGAAGCTTTCTTT. Translation: CASSDNSRWRDTEAFF.

The chain employs TRBV14 and TRBJ1-4; D is uncertain. The CDR3 covers 13 residues. From germline, CDR1 is SGHDN and CDR2 FVKESK. V lost 0 bases to trimming and J lost 10 bases, with 9 bases between them. CDR3 nucleotides: TGTGCCAGCAGCCAAGAGGGCGTTGTAAAACTGTTTTTT. The encoded protein is CASSQEGVVKLFF.

The V gene is TRBV29-1, the J gene TRBJ1-1, with D unresolved. Germline lookup yields CDR1 SQVTM and CDR2 ANQGSEA. Trimming stripped 5 bases from V and 3 bases from J, with 7 bases between. This CDR3 has 11 amino acids. As DNA, the CDR3 is TGCAGCGTTAGAGCACACACTGAAGCTTTCTTT. It translates to CSVRAHTEAFF.